This TCR beta chain comes out of a study of T cell responses to AZD1222 COVID-19 vaccine. Germline CDR1 and CDR2: MNHEY and SMNVEV (reference sequence). CDR3 size: 14 residues. Trimming stripped 8 bases from V and 7 bases from J, with 20 bases between. Assay used: immunoSEQ multiplex PCR; TCRdb lists only in-frame clones, some missing. The data show some 170,000 clones, around nine tenths seen once. Findings and caveats of the study: Donors skewed white British and female; clonal diversity was possibly underestimated.

This clone was recorded once. Its specificity is not known. The sequence was collected from an adult in good health. The chain uses TRBV27 and TRBJ2-5, with a tentative D call TRBD2 (6 bases). The sequencing used peripheral blood, collected on day 0 of AZD1222 vaccination. This CDR3 is CASGRPFPGMTQYF. CDR3 bases: TGTGCCAGCGGGAGGCCGTTCCCTGGGATGACCCAGTACTTC.